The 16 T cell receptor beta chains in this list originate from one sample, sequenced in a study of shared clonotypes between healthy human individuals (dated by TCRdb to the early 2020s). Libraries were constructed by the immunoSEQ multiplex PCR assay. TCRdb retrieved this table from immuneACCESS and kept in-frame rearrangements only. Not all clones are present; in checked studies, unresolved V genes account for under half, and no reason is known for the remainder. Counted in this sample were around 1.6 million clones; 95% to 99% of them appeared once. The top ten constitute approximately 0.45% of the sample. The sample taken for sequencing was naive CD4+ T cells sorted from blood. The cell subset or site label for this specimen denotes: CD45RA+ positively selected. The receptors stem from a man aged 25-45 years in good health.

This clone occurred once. The CDR3 here is CASSNRYYGYTF. Here the CDR3 DNA reads TGTGCCAGCAGTAACAGGTACTATGGCTACACCTTC. This chain links TRBV25-1 with TRBJ1-2; D may be TRBD1 (5 bases). There are 12 residues in the CDR3. The V gene lost 5 bases and the J gene lost 3 bases, with 7 bases spanning the gap. Germline V gene lookup returns CDR1 MGHDK and CDR2 SYGVNS.

CDR3 bases: TGCGCCAGCAGCCAATCAGACGACAGGGACCATGAGCAGTTCTTC. This gives the protein CASSQSDDRDHEQFF. The chain carries TRBV4-1 and TRBJ2-1, with 7 bases matching TRBD1. The CDR3 contains 15 residues. Germline trimming cut 2 bases from V and 8 bases from J; bases unmatched to any gene: 9. Looked up from germline, CDR1 is MGHRA and CDR2 is YSYEKL.

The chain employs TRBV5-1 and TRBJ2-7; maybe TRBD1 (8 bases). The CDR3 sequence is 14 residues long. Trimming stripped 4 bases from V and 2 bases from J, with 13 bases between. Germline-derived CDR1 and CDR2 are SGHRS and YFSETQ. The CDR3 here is CASSHTGGAYEQYF. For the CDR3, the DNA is TGCGCCAGCAGCCATACAGGGGGGGCCTACGAGCAGTACTTC.

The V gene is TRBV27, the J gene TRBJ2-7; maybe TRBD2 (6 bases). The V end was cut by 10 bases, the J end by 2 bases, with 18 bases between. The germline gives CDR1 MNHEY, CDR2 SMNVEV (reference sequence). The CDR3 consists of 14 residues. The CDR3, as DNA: TGTGCCACCCGTAAAGGGACTGCTCCCTACGAGCAGTACTTC. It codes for CATRKGTAPYEQYF.

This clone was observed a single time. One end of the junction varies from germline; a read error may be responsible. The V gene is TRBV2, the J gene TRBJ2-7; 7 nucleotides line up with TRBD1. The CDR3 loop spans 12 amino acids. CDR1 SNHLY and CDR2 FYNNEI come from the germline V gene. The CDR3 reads CASSEDRDEQYF. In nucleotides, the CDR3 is TGTGCCAGCAGCGAAGACAGGGACGAGCAGTACTTC. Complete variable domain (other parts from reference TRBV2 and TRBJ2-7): EPEVTQTPSHQVTQMGQEVILRCVPISNHLYFYWYRQILGQKVEFLVSFYNNEISEKSEIFDDQFSVERPDGSNFTLKIRSTKLEDSAMYFCASSEDRDEQYFGPGTRLTVT.

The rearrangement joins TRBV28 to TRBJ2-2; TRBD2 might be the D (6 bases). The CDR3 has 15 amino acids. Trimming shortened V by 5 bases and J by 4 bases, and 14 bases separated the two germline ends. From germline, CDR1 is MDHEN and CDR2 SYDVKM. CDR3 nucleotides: TGTGCCAGCAGTGGAGGGGAAACGGGCACCGGGGAGCTGTTTTTT. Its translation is CASSGGETGTGELFF.

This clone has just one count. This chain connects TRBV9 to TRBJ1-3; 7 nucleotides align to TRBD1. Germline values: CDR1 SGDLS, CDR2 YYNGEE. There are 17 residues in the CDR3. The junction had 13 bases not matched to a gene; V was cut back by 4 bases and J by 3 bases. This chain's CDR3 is CASSSRLGQNLGNTIYF. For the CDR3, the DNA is TGTGCCAGCAGCTCCCGCTTGGGACAGAACCTTGGAAACACCATATATTTT.

CDR3 nucleotide sequence: TGTGCCTCCTTTCCCGGGACTAGCGGTAACAATGAGCAGTTCTTC. It encodes CASFPGTSGNNEQFF. The rearrangement links TRBV6-5 to TRBJ2-1; 11 bases match TRBD2. From germline, CDR1 is MNHEY and CDR2 SVGAGI. V lost 11 bases to trimming and J lost 5 bases; unmatched junction nucleotides: 11. This CDR3 has 15 residues.

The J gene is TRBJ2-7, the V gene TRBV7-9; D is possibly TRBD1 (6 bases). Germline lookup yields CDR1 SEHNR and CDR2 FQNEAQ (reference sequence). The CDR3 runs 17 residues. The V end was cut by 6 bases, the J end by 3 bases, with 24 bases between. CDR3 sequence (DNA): TGTGCCAGCAGTTTTCATACACAGGGCCCTAGGGGCTACGAGCAGTACTTC. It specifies CASSFHTQGPRGYEQYF. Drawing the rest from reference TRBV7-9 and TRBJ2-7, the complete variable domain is DTGVSQNPRHKITKRGQNVTFRCDPISEHNRLYWYRQTLGQGPEFLTYFQNEAQLEKSRLLSDRFSAERPKGSFSTLEIQRTEQGDSAMYLCASSFHTQGPRGYEQYFGPGTRLTVT.

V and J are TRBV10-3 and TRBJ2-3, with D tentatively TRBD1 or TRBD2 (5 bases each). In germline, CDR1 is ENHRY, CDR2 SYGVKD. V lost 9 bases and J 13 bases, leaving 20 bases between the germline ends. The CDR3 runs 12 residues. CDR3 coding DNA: TGTGCCATTTCGGAAGGGGACGCTAGGGAGTATTTT. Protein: CAISEGDAREYF.

Here the CDR3 reads CAIRDKTGGLAEQYF. The CDR3 DNA reads as TGTGCCATCAGGGACAAGACAGGGGGGCTCGCCGAGCAGTACTTC. This sequence joins TRBV10-3 and TRBJ2-7, with 9 positions matching TRBD1. V lost 6 bases to trimming and J lost 6 bases; unmatched junction nucleotides: 12. The germline gives CDR1 ENHRY, CDR2 SYGVKD. The CDR3 runs 15 residues.

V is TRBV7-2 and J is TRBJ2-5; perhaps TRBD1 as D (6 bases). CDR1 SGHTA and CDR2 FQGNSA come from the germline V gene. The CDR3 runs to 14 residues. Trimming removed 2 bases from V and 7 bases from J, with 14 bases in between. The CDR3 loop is CASSLRWGQGTQYF. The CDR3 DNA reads TGTGCCAGCAGCTTACGGTGGGGGCAGGGGACCCAGTACTTC.

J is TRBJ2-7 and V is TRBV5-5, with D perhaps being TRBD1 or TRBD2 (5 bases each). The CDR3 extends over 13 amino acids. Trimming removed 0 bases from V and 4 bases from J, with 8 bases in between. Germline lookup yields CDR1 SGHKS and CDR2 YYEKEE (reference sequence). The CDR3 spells CASSLAGRYEQYF. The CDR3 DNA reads TGTGCCAGCAGCTTGGCGGGACGTTACGAGCAGTACTTC. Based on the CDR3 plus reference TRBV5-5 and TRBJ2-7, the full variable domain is DAGVTQSPTHLIKTRGQQVTLRCSPISGHKSVSWYQQVLGQGPQFIFQYYEKEERGRGNFPDRFSARQFPNYSSELNVNALLLGDSALYLCASSLAGRYEQYFGPGTRLTVT.

CDR3 sequence reads: CASSPGTGFSYEQYF. DNA of the CDR3: TGTGCCAGCAGCCCCGGGACAGGGTTTTCCTACGAGCAGTACTTC. The chain is built from TRBV5-4 and TRBJ2-7, with 9 bases matching TRBD1. The germline gives CDR1 SGHNT, CDR2 YYREEE (reference sequence). Trimming took 4 bases from V and 1 from J; bases not matched to a gene: 6. This CDR3 comprises 15 residues.

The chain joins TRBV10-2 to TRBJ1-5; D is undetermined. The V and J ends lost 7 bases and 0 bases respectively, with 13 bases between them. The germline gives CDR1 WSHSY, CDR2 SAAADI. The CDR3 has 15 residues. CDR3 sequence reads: CASMEAASSNQPQHF. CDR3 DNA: TGCGCCAGCATGGAGGCAGCGTCTAGCAATCAGCCCCAGCATTTT.

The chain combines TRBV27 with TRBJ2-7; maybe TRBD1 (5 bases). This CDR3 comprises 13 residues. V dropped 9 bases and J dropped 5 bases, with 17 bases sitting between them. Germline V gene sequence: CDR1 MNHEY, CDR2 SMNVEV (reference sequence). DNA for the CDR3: TGTGCCAGTTCTGGGGCTCCTCGGCACGAGCAGTACTTC. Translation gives CASSGAPRHEQYF.